Listed below are T cell receptor beta chains from one sample, sequenced in a study of beta chain features in type 1 diabetes. Repertoires were generated with immunoSEQ multiplex PCR, while TCRdb's copy carries only in-frame clones and drops some. Of tens of thousands of clones listed, approximately 45% were seen once; the top ten hold over 1.1%. The source material was Tregs from blood. The receptors stem from a man aged 25 to 40 with type 1 diabetes. Both conserved end residues are part of each CDR3. The order of the fields is CDR3 protein, CDR3 DNA, V gene, clone size, D gene, J gene, CDR3 length. The D gene is left open where the match is weak. Part of the rows lack a size; the others show once, few, many or a class for expanded clones.

cdr3_aa: CASSLGTSGSTGELFF
cdr3_nt: TGTGCCAGCAGCTTGGGGACTAGCGGGAGTACCGGGGAGCTGTTTTTT
v_call: TRBV7-8
clone_size: few
d_call: TRBD2
j_call: TRBJ2-2
cdr3_length: 16

cdr3_aa: CASSPQRNQPQHF
cdr3_nt: TGTGCCAGCAGCCCCCAGAGGAATCAGCCCCAGCATTTT
v_call: TRBV7-2
clone_size: NA
d_call: NA
j_call: TRBJ1-5
cdr3_length: 13

cdr3_aa: CASSFRRRAHEQYF
cdr3_nt: TGTGCCAGCAGCTTTAGGCGGAGGGCCCACGAGCAGTACTTC
v_call: TRBV13
clone_size: NA
d_call: NA
j_call: TRBJ2-7
cdr3_length: 14

cdr3_aa: CASSPSGSPPYEQYF
cdr3_nt: TGTGCCAGCAGTCCTAGCGGCAGCCCCCCCTACGAGCAGTACTTC
v_call: TRBV27
clone_size: NA
d_call: TRBD2
j_call: TRBJ2-7
cdr3_length: 15

cdr3_aa: CASSLDGGSVNEQYF
cdr3_nt: TGCGCCAGCAGCTTGGATGGCGGGAGTGTAAACGAGCAGTACTTC
v_call: TRBV5-1
clone_size: NA
d_call: TRBD2
j_call: TRBJ2-7
cdr3_length: 15

cdr3_aa: CASSSEWGGYRYGYTF
cdr3_nt: TGTGCCAGCAGTTCTGAGTGGGGGGGTTATCGGTATGGCTACACCTTC
v_call: TRBV2
clone_size: NA
d_call: NA
j_call: TRBJ1-2
cdr3_length: 16

cdr3_aa: CASSSSYEQYF
cdr3_nt: TGTGCCAGCAGCTCATCCTACGAGCAGTACTTC
v_call: TRBV5-6
clone_size: few
d_call: NA
j_call: TRBJ2-7
cdr3_length: 11

cdr3_aa: CASSTSDRGLQPQHF
cdr3_nt: TGTGCCAGTAGTACCTCCGACAGGGGGCTTCAGCCCCAGCATTTT
v_call: TRBV19
clone_size: NA
d_call: TRBD1
j_call: TRBJ1-5
cdr3_length: 15

cdr3_aa: CASSLGLAGSNEQFF
cdr3_nt: TGTGCCAGCAGCTTGGGTCTAGCGGGTAGTAATGAGCAGTTCTTC
v_call: TRBV5-4
clone_size: NA
d_call: TRBD2
j_call: TRBJ2-1
cdr3_length: 15

cdr3_aa: CASSQGTSQFF
cdr3_nt: TGTGCCAGCAGCCAAGGGACTAGCCAGTTCTTC
v_call: TRBV4-2
clone_size: NA
d_call: TRBD2
j_call: TRBJ2-1
cdr3_length: 11

cdr3_aa: CAVKWGGTGELFF
cdr3_nt: TGTGCCGTCAAATGGGGGGGCACCGGGGAGCTGTTTTTT
v_call: TRBV6-1
clone_size: NA
d_call: TRBD2
j_call: TRBJ2-2
cdr3_length: 13

cdr3_aa: CASSPERRGYYTEAFF
cdr3_nt: TGTGCCAGCTCACCAGAACGGCGGGGCTACTACACTGAAGCTTTCTTT
v_call: TRBV18
clone_size: NA
d_call: NA
j_call: TRBJ1-1
cdr3_length: 16

cdr3_aa: CASSLKRGLLSGTEAFF
cdr3_nt: TGTGCCAGCTCACTGAAGCGGGGGCTCCTCTCGGGCACTGAAGCTTTCTTT
v_call: TRBV18
clone_size: once
d_call: NA
j_call: TRBJ1-1
cdr3_length: 17

cdr3_aa: CASSSDRAGDEQFF
cdr3_nt: TGCGCCAGCAGCTCAGACAGGGCGGGCGATGAGCAGTTCTTC
v_call: TRBV5-1
clone_size: few
d_call: TRBD1
j_call: TRBJ2-1
cdr3_length: 14

cdr3_aa: CASSRPGDEKLFF
cdr3_nt: TGTGCCAGCAGCCGTCCGGGAGACGAAAAACTGTTTTTT
v_call: TRBV6-6
clone_size: NA
d_call: NA
j_call: TRBJ1-4
cdr3_length: 13

cdr3_aa: CASSMPVSVSGNTIYF
cdr3_nt: TGTGCCAGCAGTATGCCCGTATCAGTCTCTGGAAACACCATATATTTT
v_call: TRBV28
clone_size: few
d_call: NA
j_call: TRBJ1-3
cdr3_length: 16

cdr3_aa: CATSRAQGSLTGELFF
cdr3_nt: TGTGCCACCAGCAGAGCTCAGGGCTCGCTCACCGGGGAGCTGTTTTTT
v_call: TRBV15
clone_size: NA
d_call: NA
j_call: TRBJ2-2
cdr3_length: 16

cdr3_aa: CASSYSTVRSSYEQYF
cdr3_nt: TGTGCCAGCAGTTACTCGACAGTAAGGAGCTCCTACGAGCAGTACTTC
v_call: TRBV6-5
clone_size: once
d_call: NA
j_call: TRBJ2-7
cdr3_length: 16

cdr3_aa: CASSFSGAKNIQYF
cdr3_nt: TGTGCCAGCAGCTTTTCCGGAGCCAAAAACATTCAGTACTTC
v_call: TRBV5-6
clone_size: NA
d_call: NA
j_call: TRBJ2-4
cdr3_length: 14

cdr3_aa: CASSPPGQGFSYEQYF
cdr3_nt: TGTGCCAGCTCACCACCGGGACAGGGCTTCTCCTACGAGCAGTACTTC
v_call: TRBV18
clone_size: few
d_call: TRBD1
j_call: TRBJ2-7
cdr3_length: 16

cdr3_aa: CASSLVTGAGGNTIYF
cdr3_nt: TGTGCCAGCAGCTTAGTCACAGGGGCTGGGGGAAACACCATATATTTT
v_call: TRBV7-2
clone_size: NA
d_call: TRBD1
j_call: TRBJ1-3
cdr3_length: 16

cdr3_aa: CASSFKTSGSDTGELFF
cdr3_nt: TGCGCCAGCAGCTTCAAAACTAGCGGGAGCGACACCGGGGAGCTGTTTTTT
v_call: TRBV4-3
clone_size: NA
d_call: TRBD2
j_call: TRBJ2-2
cdr3_length: 17

cdr3_aa: CASSAGGFFTESTDTQYF
cdr3_nt: TGTGCCAGCAGCGCGGGGGGCTTCTTTACCGAAAGCACAGATACGCAGTATTTT
v_call: TRBV9
clone_size: few
d_call: NA
j_call: TRBJ2-3
cdr3_length: 18

cdr3_aa: CASSESSLGGVDTGELFF
cdr3_nt: TGTGCCAGCAGTGAATCTTCGTTAGGAGGCGTCGACACCGGGGAGCTGTTTTTT
v_call: TRBV7-2
clone_size: NA
d_call: NA
j_call: TRBJ2-2
cdr3_length: 18

cdr3_aa: CASSLGHGQSSQYF
cdr3_nt: TGTGCCAGCAGCTTAGGACATGGTCAATCTTCGCAGTATTTT
v_call: TRBV11-2
clone_size: NA
d_call: NA
j_call: TRBJ2-3
cdr3_length: 14

cdr3_aa: CAISADGDQPQHF
cdr3_nt: TGTGCCATCAGTGCTGACGGAGATCAGCCCCAGCATTTT
v_call: TRBV10-3
clone_size: few
d_call: NA
j_call: TRBJ1-5
cdr3_length: 13

cdr3_aa: CASSPRDSAKTEAFF
cdr3_nt: TGTGCCAGCAGCCCCAGGGACAGCGCTAAGACTGAAGCTTTCTTT
v_call: TRBV9
clone_size: NA
d_call: TRBD1
j_call: TRBJ1-1
cdr3_length: 15

cdr3_aa: CASSQDRELQFF
cdr3_nt: TGTGCCAGCAGCCAAGATAGGGAGTTGCAGTTCTTC
v_call: TRBV14
clone_size: NA
d_call: NA
j_call: TRBJ2-1
cdr3_length: 12

cdr3_aa: CASSLTTGGGREKLFF
cdr3_nt: TGTGCCAGCAGCTTGACGACAGGTGGTGGTAGGGAAAAACTGTTTTTT
v_call: TRBV7-8
clone_size: few
d_call: NA
j_call: TRBJ1-4
cdr3_length: 16

cdr3_aa: CASSLGEGRNTEAFF
cdr3_nt: TGTGCCAGCAGTTTAGGGGAGGGCCGGAACACTGAAGCTTTCTTT
v_call: TRBV28
clone_size: NA
d_call: NA
j_call: TRBJ1-1
cdr3_length: 15

cdr3_aa: CASSPERYNSPLHF
cdr3_nt: TGTGCCAGCTCACCAGAACGGTATAATTCACCCCTCCACTTT
v_call: TRBV18
clone_size: NA
d_call: NA
j_call: TRBJ1-6
cdr3_length: 14

cdr3_aa: CASSGWTGWTSGAYEQYF
cdr3_nt: TGTGCCAGCAGCGGATGGACAGGCTGGACTAGCGGGGCCTACGAGCAGTACTTC
v_call: TRBV5-5
clone_size: NA
d_call: TRBD2
j_call: TRBJ2-7
cdr3_length: 18

cdr3_aa: CASSPTPVYSGSRNEQFF
cdr3_nt: TGTGCCAGCAGCCCAACCCCCGTCTATAGCGGGAGTAGAAATGAGCAGTTCTTC
v_call: TRBV7-9
clone_size: NA
d_call: TRBD2
j_call: TRBJ2-1
cdr3_length: 18

cdr3_aa: CAWRYMNTEAFF
cdr3_nt: TGTGCCTGGAGGTACATGAACACTGAAGCTTTCTTT
v_call: TRBV30
clone_size: few
d_call: NA
j_call: TRBJ1-1
cdr3_length: 12

cdr3_aa: CATVDRGLNTEAFF
cdr3_nt: TGTGCCACCGTAGACAGGGGGCTTAACACTGAAGCTTTCTTT
v_call: TRBV10-3
clone_size: NA
d_call: TRBD1
j_call: TRBJ1-1
cdr3_length: 14

cdr3_aa: CASSRTPGTGQQYF
cdr3_nt: TGTGCCAGCAGTCGAACCCCCGGGACAGGCCAGCAGTACTTC
v_call: TRBV27
clone_size: NA
d_call: TRBD1
j_call: TRBJ2-7
cdr3_length: 14

cdr3_aa: CASGGTSGSYGEQFF
cdr3_nt: TGTGCTAGTGGGGGGACTAGCGGGAGTTACGGTGAGCAGTTCTTC
v_call: TRBV12-5
clone_size: medium-sized
d_call: TRBD2
j_call: TRBJ2-1
cdr3_length: 15

cdr3_aa: CASSVGGGSYNEQFF
cdr3_nt: TGTGCCAGCAGCGTCGGGGGAGGCTCCTACAATGAGCAGTTCTTC
v_call: TRBV28
clone_size: NA
d_call: NA
j_call: TRBJ2-1
cdr3_length: 15

cdr3_aa: CASSPSGGLAGTDTQYF
cdr3_nt: TGTGCCAGCTCACCCTCGGGAGGACTAGCGGGCACAGATACGCAGTATTTT
v_call: TRBV18
clone_size: NA
d_call: TRBD2
j_call: TRBJ2-3
cdr3_length: 17

cdr3_aa: CASSLVRGNTDTQYF
cdr3_nt: TGTGCCAGCAGCTTGGTAAGGGGAAACACAGATACGCAGTATTTT
v_call: TRBV5-6
clone_size: NA
d_call: NA
j_call: TRBJ2-3
cdr3_length: 15

cdr3_aa: CAWRPGQEAFF
cdr3_nt: TGTGCCTGGAGACCGGGACAAGAAGCTTTCTTT
v_call: TRBV30
clone_size: few
d_call: NA
j_call: TRBJ1-1
cdr3_length: 11

cdr3_aa: CASSLVVSSYNEQFF
cdr3_nt: TGCGCCAGCAGCTTGGTGGTGAGCTCCTACAATGAGCAGTTCTTC
v_call: TRBV5-1
clone_size: NA
d_call: NA
j_call: TRBJ2-1
cdr3_length: 15

cdr3_aa: CAISAREFQGGSYNEQFF
cdr3_nt: TGTGCCATCAGTGCGCGGGAGTTCCAGGGTGGGTCCTACAATGAGCAGTTCTTC
v_call: TRBV10-3
clone_size: NA
d_call: TRBD2
j_call: TRBJ2-1
cdr3_length: 18

cdr3_aa: CAWAIAGANVLTF
cdr3_nt: TGTGCCTGGGCTATTGCCGGGGCCAACGTCCTGACTTTC
v_call: TRBV30
clone_size: NA
d_call: NA
j_call: TRBJ2-6
cdr3_length: 13

cdr3_aa: CASSPDAGPEETQYF
cdr3_nt: TGCGCCAGCAGCCCTGATGCAGGTCCAGAGGAGACCCAGTACTTC
v_call: TRBV5-1
clone_size: once
d_call: NA
j_call: TRBJ2-5
cdr3_length: 15

cdr3_aa: CAITPRTSGSAGELFF
cdr3_nt: TGTGCCATCACCCCCCGGACTAGCGGGAGCGCCGGGGAGCTGTTTTTT
v_call: TRBV10-3
clone_size: NA
d_call: TRBD2
j_call: TRBJ2-2
cdr3_length: 16

cdr3_aa: CASSSTLYNEQFF
cdr3_nt: TGTGCCAGCAGTTCCACTCTTTACAATGAGCAGTTCTTC
v_call: TRBV28
clone_size: few
d_call: NA
j_call: TRBJ2-1
cdr3_length: 13

cdr3_aa: CASSPPLAGRDNEQFF
cdr3_nt: TGTGCCAGTAGCCCACCACTAGCGGGAAGGGACAATGAGCAGTTCTTC
v_call: TRBV19
clone_size: NA
d_call: TRBD2
j_call: TRBJ2-1
cdr3_length: 16

cdr3_aa: CSGRGSGEQYF
cdr3_nt: TGCAGTGGGAGGGGTTCGGGCGAGCAGTACTTC
v_call: TRBV20-1
clone_size: few
d_call: NA
j_call: TRBJ2-7
cdr3_length: 11

cdr3_aa: CASSLTENEKLFF
cdr3_nt: TGTGCCAGCAGCCTTACAGAAAATGAAAAACTGTTTTTT
v_call: TRBV28
clone_size: NA
d_call: NA
j_call: TRBJ1-4
cdr3_length: 13

cdr3_aa: CASSGTVNYGYTF
cdr3_nt: TGTGCCAGCAGTGGGACAGTCAACTATGGCTACACCTTC
v_call: TRBV25-1
clone_size: once
d_call: NA
j_call: TRBJ1-2
cdr3_length: 13

cdr3_aa: CASTGRDRLNTGELFF
cdr3_nt: TGTGCCAGTACCGGGCGGGACAGATTAAACACCGGGGAGCTGTTTTTT
v_call: TRBV19
clone_size: few
d_call: NA
j_call: TRBJ2-2
cdr3_length: 16

cdr3_aa: CASSSTGNNEQFF
cdr3_nt: TGTGCCAGCAGCTCTACAGGGAACAATGAGCAGTTCTTC
v_call: TRBV7-2
clone_size: NA
d_call: NA
j_call: TRBJ2-1
cdr3_length: 13

cdr3_aa: CASSYQGNQPQHF
cdr3_nt: TGTGCCAGCAGCTACCAGGGGAATCAGCCCCAGCATTTT
v_call: TRBV7-2
clone_size: few
d_call: NA
j_call: TRBJ1-5
cdr3_length: 13

cdr3_aa: CASSFGQGIVNEQFF
cdr3_nt: TGCGCCAGCAGCTTTGGACAGGGGATTGTCAATGAGCAGTTCTTC
v_call: TRBV5-1
clone_size: NA
d_call: TRBD1
j_call: TRBJ2-1
cdr3_length: 15